The present TCR beta chain was sequenced within a study of cytomegalovirus exposure and HLA in healthy donors. Turning to the study itself: Out of 170 million or so T cells, an earlier analysis found some 120 million unique TCR beta sequences in total. The early release's HLA-typed donors yielded approximately 81 million unique TCRs.

CDR1 SGDLS and CDR2 YYNGEE come from the germline V gene. The V and J ends lost 3 bases and 5 bases, in that order; junction bases with no gene match: 4. The CDR3 totals 15 residues. Regarding the study as a whole: In an earlier analysis, about 90% or about 30%: the productive usage of most TCR beta V segments. Per a later analysis, HLA-associated TCR beta chains showed more clonal expansion than other, equally common TCR beta chains.

60 Vbeta and 13 Jbeta primers were used in PCR. Clones were sequenced by immunoSEQ multiplex PCR, and TCRdb holds only the in-frame ones, with some missing. This table has about 150,000 clones, around four fifths appearing once. Concerning this clone: Its antigen is unknown.

This rearrangement joins TRBV9 to TRBJ2-3, with 12 bases aligning to TRBD1. The sequence derives from a woman under 40 in good health and CMV-seronegative. The specimen was PBMCs. The CDR3 sequence is CASSEGQGARDTQYF. DNA for the CDR3: TGTGCCAGCAGCGAGGGACAGGGGGCAAGAGATACGCAGTATTTT.